This passage covers 12 T cell receptor beta chains from one sample sequenced in a study of T cells in Graves' hyperthyroidism and ophthalmopathy. Using RNA transcripts as the source, TCR beta CDR3 regions were amplified. With the HTBI primer set, the TCR CDR3 went through a first round of RT-PCR. In TCRdb, the multiplex PCR reads were re-called with MiXCR into one record per CDR3 protein. The repertoire holds under 350,000 distinct CDR3 sequences, with roughly 13% as singletons. The sequenced sample was blood. These receptors were taken from a woman between 35 and 50 years old with Graves' hyperthyroidism.

Ten or more counts support this clonotype. V usage is TRBV27 and J usage is TRBJ2-1; maybe TRBD1 (5 bases). This CDR3 contains 14 residues. Germline V gene data show CDR1 as MNHEY and CDR2 as SMNVEV (reference sequence). V dropped 7 bases and J dropped 6 bases, with 16 bases sitting between them. The CDR3 nucleotides are TGTGCCAGCACTCAAAAGGGGTCCGGCAATGAGCAGTTCTTC. Protein: CASTQKGSGNEQFF.

This clonotype was seen only a few times. V gene TRBV10-3 combines with J gene TRBJ2-1; either TRBD1 or TRBD2 may fit D (6 bases each). This CDR3 region has 14 residues. Trimming left V 0 bases short and J 5 bases short, with 8 bases between. The germline V gene has CDR1 ENHRY and CDR2 SYGVKD. The DNA of the CDR3 is TGTGCCATCAGTGAGTCCGGGGGCAACAATGAGCAGTTCTTC. As protein: CAISESGGNNEQFF.

This clonotype appeared a few times. This chain uses TRBV6-1 with TRBJ1-5, with D unresolved. V shed 3 bases and J shed 8 bases, with 17 bases lying between them. Per the germline V gene, CDR1 is MNHNS and CDR2 is SASEGT. This CDR3 has 15 amino acids. The CDR3 DNA is TGTGCCAGCAGTGATAGGCCGGCCGACGGGGAGCCCCAGCATTTT. Translation: CASSDRPADGEPQHF.

This clonotype was recorded many times. The chain has TRBV27 and TRBJ2-7, with D tentatively TRBD2 (6 bases). Germline CDR1 MNHEY, CDR2 SMNVEV (reference sequence). The CDR3 extends over 13 amino acids. With 4 bases removed from V and 3 bases from J, the gap between germline ends came to 10 bases. CDR3 coding DNA: TGTGCCAGCAGTTCAACGACTAGCTACGAGCAGTACTTC. Its translation is CASSSTTSYEQYF.

This clonotype was detected ten times or more. The CDR3 loop is CSVRLGGQETQYF. The CDR3 coding sequence is TGCAGTGTCCGGCTAGGGGGCCAAGAGACCCAGTACTTC. V gene TRBV20-1 combines with J gene TRBJ2-5; tentatively, D is TRBD1 (6 bases). This CDR3 region has 13 residues. From germline, CDR1 is DFQATT and CDR2 SNEGSKA (reference sequence). Trimming took 7 bases from V and 1 from J, leaving 13 bases between them.

This clonotype showed up just a few times. This rearrangement joins TRBV19 to TRBJ2-1; 10 nucleotides agree with TRBD2. Trimming at V came to 4 bases and at J to 6 bases, leaving 9 bases not matched to a gene. The CDR3 loop spans 16 amino acids. Germline CDR1 and CDR2: LNHDA and SQIVND (reference sequence). DNA for the CDR3: TGTGCCAGTAGTAACCCCAGGACTAGCGGAGCCAATGAGCAGTTCTTC. It encodes CASSNPRTSGANEQFF.

Ten or more counts support this clonotype. V usage is TRBV6-6 and J usage is TRBJ1-2, with D unresolved. This CDR3 comprises 15 residues. The ends were cut back, 0 bases at V and 4 bases at J, with 12 bases in the middle. CDR1 is MNHNY and CDR2 is SVGAGI in the germline V gene (reference sequence). Here the CDR3 reads CASSYSLRQSYGYTF. CDR3 coding DNA: TGTGCCAGCAGTTACTCGTTGCGGCAGAGCTATGGCTACACCTTC.

This clonotype showed up many times. The gene calls are TRBV30 and TRBJ2-3, with unresolved D. This CDR3 has 13 residues. The V gene lost 0 bases and the J gene lost 4 bases, with 8 bases spanning the gap. The germline V gene encodes CDR1 GTSNPN and CDR2 SVGIG (reference sequence). The CDR3, as DNA: TGTGCCTGGAGTGTAGCCTTCGCAGATACGCAGTATTTT. Its translation: CAWSVAFADTQYF.

The chain uses TRBV12-3 or TRBV12-4 and TRBJ1-1; 8 bases line up with TRBD1. V trimming: 1 base; J trimming: 6 bases; junction bases outside the gene matches: 28. The CDR3 runs 22 residues. CDR3 sequence: CASSLGRVLGGQGASGLAEAFF. Written as DNA, the CDR3 is TGTGCCAGCAGTTTAGGACGGGTCCTCGGGGGGCAGGGGGCGAGTGGTTTGGCTGAAGCTTTCTTT.

This clonotype was seen a few times. The chain carries TRBV5-4 and TRBJ2-3; the match to TRBD2 covers 9 bases. CDR3 length: 16 amino acids. The junction had 7 bases not matched to a gene; V was cut back by 0 bases and J by 5 bases. Germline values: CDR1 SGHNT, CDR2 YYREEE (reference sequence). The CDR3 bases are TGTGCCAGCAGCTTGGTAGTAGCGGGGGAAGGAGATACGCAGTATTTT. Amino acids: CASSLVVAGEGDTQYF.

There are many counts of this clonotype. This chain joins TRBV24-1 and TRBJ1-4, with D possibly being TRBD1 (5 bases). Trimming cost V 9 bases and J 4 bases, with 11 bases left between them. Germline-derived CDR1 and CDR2 are KGHDR and SFDVKD. The CDR3 is 13 amino acids. The chain's CDR3 is CATRGAVNEKLFF. The CDR3 coding sequence is TGTGCCACCCGAGGGGCGGTTAATGAAAAACTGTTTTTT.

The V gene is TRBV20-1, the J gene TRBJ2-7, with D perhaps assigned TRBD1 or TRBD2 (6 bases each). Germline V CDR1 and CDR2: DFQATT, SNEGSKA (reference sequence). V shed 5 bases and J shed 4 bases, with 12 bases lying between them. CDR3 length: 12 amino acids. CDR3 protein: CSAQRGEYEQYF. CDR3 nucleotides: TGCAGTGCTCAAAGGGGGGAGTACGAGCAGTACTTC.